This T cell receptor beta chain was retrieved from a study of radiation and T cells in renal cell carcinoma. On this clone: Its antigen is still unknown.

Time point: blood 2 weeks post-SBRT. Treatment described: 15 Gy SBRT to primary tumor, nephrectomy 4 weeks later. Radiation-treated patients gave blood at baseline, week 2 and week 4. This renal cell carcinoma was of the clear cell type. Notes on the study in general: No pretreatment tumor biopsies were available for baseline clonotypes.

Here immunoSEQ multiplex PCR was the method, and the copy in TCRdb shows in-frame clones only, minus some. The repertoire holds some 150,000 clones, with roughly 86% as singletons. The clonotype originates from a woman in her forties or fifties with renal cell carcinoma. Material: blood, obtained from a patient whose treatment included radiotherapy and nephrectomy.

The CDR3 bases are TGTGCCAGCAGTCCTAGCGGGGGGGGCACAGATACGCAGTATTTT. It specifies CASSPSGGGTDTQYF. The chain combines TRBV6-5 with TRBJ2-3, with TRBD2 matching over 12 bases. The CDR3 runs 15 residues. CDR1 and CDR2 (germline): MNHEY, SVGAGI. J gave up 1 base and V 5 bases, and 1 base lay outside the gene matches.